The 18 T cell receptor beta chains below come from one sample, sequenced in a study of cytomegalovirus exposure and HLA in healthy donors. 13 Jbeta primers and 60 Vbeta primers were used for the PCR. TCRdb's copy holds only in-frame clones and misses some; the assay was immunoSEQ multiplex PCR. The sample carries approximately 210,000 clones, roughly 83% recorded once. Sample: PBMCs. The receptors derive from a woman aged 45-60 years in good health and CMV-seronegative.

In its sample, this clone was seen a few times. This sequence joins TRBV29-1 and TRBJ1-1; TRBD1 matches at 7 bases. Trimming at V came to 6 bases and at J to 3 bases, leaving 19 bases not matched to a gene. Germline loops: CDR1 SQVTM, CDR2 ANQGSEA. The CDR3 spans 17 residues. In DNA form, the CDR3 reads TGCAGCGTCGCCCATATACAGGGGATGGCAAAGGACACTGAAGCTTTCTTT. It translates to CSVAHIQGMAKDTEAFF. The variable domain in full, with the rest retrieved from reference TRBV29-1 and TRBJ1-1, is SAVISQKPSRDICQRGTSLTIQCQVDSQVTMMFWYRQQPGQSLTLIATANQGSEATYESGFVIDKFPISRPNLTFSTLTVSNMSPEDSSIYLCSVAHIQGMAKDTEAFFGQGTRLTVV.

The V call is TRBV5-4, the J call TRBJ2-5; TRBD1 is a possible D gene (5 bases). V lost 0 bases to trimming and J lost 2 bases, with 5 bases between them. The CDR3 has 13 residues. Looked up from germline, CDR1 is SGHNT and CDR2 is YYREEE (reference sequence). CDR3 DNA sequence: TGTGCCAGCAGCTTGGGACAGCAAGAGACCCAGTACTTC. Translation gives CASSLGQQETQYF.

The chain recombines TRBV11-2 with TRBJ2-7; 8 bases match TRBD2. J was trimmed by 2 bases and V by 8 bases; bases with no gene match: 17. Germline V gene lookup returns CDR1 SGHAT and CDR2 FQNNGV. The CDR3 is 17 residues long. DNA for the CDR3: TGTGCCAGCCTCAACGTCTCTCCGGGGGGGGTTACCTACGAGCAGTACTTC. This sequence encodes CASLNVSPGGVTYEQYF.

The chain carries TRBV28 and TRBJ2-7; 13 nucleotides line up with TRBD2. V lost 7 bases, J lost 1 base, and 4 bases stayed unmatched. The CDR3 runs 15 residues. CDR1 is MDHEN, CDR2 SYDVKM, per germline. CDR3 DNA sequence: TGTGCCAGCACCCCACTAGCGGGAGGGTCCTACGAGCAGTACTTC. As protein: CASTPLAGGSYEQYF. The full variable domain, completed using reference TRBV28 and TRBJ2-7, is DVKVTQSSRYLVKRTGEKVFLECVQDMDHENMFWYRQDPGLGLRLIYFSYDVKMKEKGDIPEGYSVSREKKERFSLILESASTNQTSMYLCASTPLAGGSYEQYFGPGTRLTVT.

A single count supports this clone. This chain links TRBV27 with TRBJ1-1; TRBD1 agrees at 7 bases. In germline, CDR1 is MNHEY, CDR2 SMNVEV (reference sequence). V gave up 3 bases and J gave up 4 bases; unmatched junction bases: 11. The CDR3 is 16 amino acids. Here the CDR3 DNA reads TGTGCCAGCAGTTTCATTTCCGGGACAGCCGGCACTGAAGCTTTCTTT. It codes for CASSFISGTAGTEAFF.

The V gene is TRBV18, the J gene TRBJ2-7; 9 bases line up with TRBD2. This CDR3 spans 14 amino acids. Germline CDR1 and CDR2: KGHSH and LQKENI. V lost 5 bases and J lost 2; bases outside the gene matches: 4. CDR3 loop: CASSYLAGAYEQYF. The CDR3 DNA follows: TGTGCCAGCTCATACTTAGCGGGAGCCTACGAGCAGTACTTC.

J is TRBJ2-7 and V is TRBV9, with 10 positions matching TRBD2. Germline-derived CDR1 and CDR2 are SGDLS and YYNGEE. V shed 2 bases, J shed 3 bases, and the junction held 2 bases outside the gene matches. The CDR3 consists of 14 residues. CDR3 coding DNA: TGTGCCAGCAGCGTCGGACTAGCGGTCTACGAGCAGTACTTC. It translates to CASSVGLAVYEQYF.

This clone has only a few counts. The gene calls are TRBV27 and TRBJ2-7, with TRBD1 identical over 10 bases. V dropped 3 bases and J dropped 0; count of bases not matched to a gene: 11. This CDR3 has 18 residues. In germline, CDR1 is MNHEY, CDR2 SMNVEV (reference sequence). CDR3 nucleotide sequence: TGTGCCAGCAGTTTCCGAGGAGGCGGGACAGGGGTCTCCTACGAGCAGTACTTC. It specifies CASSFRGGGTGVSYEQYF.

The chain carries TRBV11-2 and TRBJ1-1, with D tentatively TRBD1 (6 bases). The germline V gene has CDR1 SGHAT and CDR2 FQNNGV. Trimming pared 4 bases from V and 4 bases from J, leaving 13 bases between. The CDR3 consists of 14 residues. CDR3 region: CASSSRTEGTEAFF. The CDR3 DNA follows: TGTGCCAGCAGCTCGAGGACAGAGGGCACTGAAGCTTTCTTT.

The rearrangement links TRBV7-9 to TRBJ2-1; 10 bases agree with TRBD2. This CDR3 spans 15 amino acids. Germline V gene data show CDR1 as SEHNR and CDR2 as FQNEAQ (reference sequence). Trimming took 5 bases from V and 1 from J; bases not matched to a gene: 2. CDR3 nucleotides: TGTGCCAGCAGCCGGACTAGCGGATCCTACAATGAGCAGTTCTTC. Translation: CASSRTSGSYNEQFF. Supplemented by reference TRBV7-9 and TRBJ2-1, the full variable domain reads DTGVSQNPRHKITKRGQNVTFRCDPISEHNRLYWYRQTLGQGPEFLTYFQNEAQLEKSRLLSDRFSAERPKGSFSTLEIQRTEQGDSAMYLCASSRTSGSYNEQFFGPGTRLTVL.

The CDR3 nucleotides read TGCGCCAGCAGCATCCGGACAGGGGGCATTTCGAACACTGAAGCTTTCTTT. It codes for CASSIRTGGISNTEAFF. V and J are TRBV4-1 and TRBJ1-1, with TRBD1 matching over 11 bases. The V gene end was trimmed by 5 bases and the J gene end by 1 base; junction bases not matched to a gene: 9. The CDR3 has 17 amino acids. Germline V CDR1 and CDR2: MGHRA, YSYEKL.

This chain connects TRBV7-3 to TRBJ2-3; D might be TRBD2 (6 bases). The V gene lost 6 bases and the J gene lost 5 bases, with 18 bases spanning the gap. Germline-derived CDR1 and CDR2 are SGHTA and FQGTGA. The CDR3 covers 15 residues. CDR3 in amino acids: CASSKAGSQGDTQYF. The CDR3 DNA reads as TGTGCCAGCAGTAAGGCGGGGTCCCAGGGAGATACGCAGTATTTT.

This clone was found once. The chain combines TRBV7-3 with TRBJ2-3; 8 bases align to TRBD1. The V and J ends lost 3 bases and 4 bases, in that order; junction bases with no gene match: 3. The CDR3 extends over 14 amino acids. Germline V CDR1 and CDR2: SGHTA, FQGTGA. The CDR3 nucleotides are TGTGCCAGCAGCTTGACAGGGGTGGCAGATACGCAGTATTTT. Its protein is CASSLTGVADTQYF.

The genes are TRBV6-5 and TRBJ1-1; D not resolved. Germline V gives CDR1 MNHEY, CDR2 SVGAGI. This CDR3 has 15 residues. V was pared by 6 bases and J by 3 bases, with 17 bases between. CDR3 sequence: CASSRPGVPYTEAFF. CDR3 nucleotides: TGTGCCAGCAGCCGACCGGGAGTTCCTTACACTGAAGCTTTCTTT.

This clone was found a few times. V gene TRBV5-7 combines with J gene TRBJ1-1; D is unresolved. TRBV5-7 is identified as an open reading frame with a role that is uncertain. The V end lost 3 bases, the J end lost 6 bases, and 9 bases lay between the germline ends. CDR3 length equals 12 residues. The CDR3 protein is CASSWPRSEAFF. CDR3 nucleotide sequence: TGTGCCAGCAGCTGGCCTAGGTCTGAAGCTTTCTTT.

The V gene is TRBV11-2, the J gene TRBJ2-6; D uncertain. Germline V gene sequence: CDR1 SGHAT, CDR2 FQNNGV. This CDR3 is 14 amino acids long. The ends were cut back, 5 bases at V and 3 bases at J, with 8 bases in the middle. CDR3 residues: CASSLQIGANVLTF. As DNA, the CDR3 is TGTGCCAGCAGCCTACAGATTGGGGCCAACGTCCTGACTTTC.

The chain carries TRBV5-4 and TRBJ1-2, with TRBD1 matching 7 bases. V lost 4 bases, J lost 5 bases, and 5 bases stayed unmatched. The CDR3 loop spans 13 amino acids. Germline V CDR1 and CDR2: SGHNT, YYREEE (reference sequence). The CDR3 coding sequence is TGTGCCAGCAGCAGGGGACAGCCTTATGGCTACACCTTC. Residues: CASSRGQPYGYTF.

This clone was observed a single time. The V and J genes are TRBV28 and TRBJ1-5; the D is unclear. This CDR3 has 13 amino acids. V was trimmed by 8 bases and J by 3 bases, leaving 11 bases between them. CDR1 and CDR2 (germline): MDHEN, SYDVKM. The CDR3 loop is CASQKRHNQPQHF. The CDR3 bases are TGTGCCAGCCAAAAAAGACACAATCAGCCCCAGCATTTT.